These 25 T cell receptor beta chains share one sample of origin, sequenced in a study of shared clonotypes between healthy human individuals. TCRdb's table, derived via immunoSEQ multiplex PCR, lists solely in-frame clones and lacks some. The sample lists over 1.4 million clones, around 97% occurring once. Sequencing input: naive CD4+ T cells sorted from blood. Subset specified: CD45RA+ positively selected. Receptors were obtained from a man aged 30 to 39 in good health.

This chain links TRBV7-9 with TRBJ1-2; possibly TRBD1 for D (6 bases). Per germline, CDR1 SEHNR and CDR2 FQNEAQ (reference sequence). This CDR3 is 15 amino acids long. V lost 0 bases and J lost 0, with 8 bases in between. The CDR3 DNA is TGTGCCAGCAGCTTAGCGGGGGCCGCTAACTATGGCTACACCTTC. Residues: CASSLAGAANYGYTF. The whole variable domain, filled in from reference TRBV7-9 and TRBJ1-2, reads DTGVSQNPRHKITKRGQNVTFRCDPISEHNRLYWYRQTLGQGPEFLTYFQNEAQLEKSRLLSDRFSAERPKGSFSTLEIQRTEQGDSAMYLCASSLAGAANYGYTFGSGTRLTVV.

The genes are TRBV4-1 and TRBJ2-5; possible D gene TRBD1, 6 bases. Germline V gene sequence: CDR1 MGHRA, CDR2 YSYEKL. The CDR3 runs to 17 residues. V lost 2 bases to trimming and J lost 5 bases, with 21 bases between them. Here the CDR3 reads CASSQPWTAGLFETQYF. The CDR3 nucleotides are TGCGCCAGCAGCCAACCATGGACAGCCGGGCTTTTTGAGACCCAGTACTTC.

This chain links TRBV2 with TRBJ2-2, with 9 bases that match TRBD2. Trimming cost V 7 bases and J 3 bases; bases outside gene matches: 9. The CDR3 contains 16 residues. CDR1 and CDR2 (germline): SNHLY, FYNNEI. CDR3 protein: CASNGGRARDTGELFF. The DNA of the CDR3 is TGTGCCAGCAATGGCGGGAGGGCCCGGGACACCGGGGAGCTGTTTTTT.

The J gene is TRBJ2-1, the V gene TRBV6-5; 8 nucleotides agree with TRBD2. The junction had 5 bases not matched to a gene; V was cut back by 6 bases and J by 7 bases. In germline, CDR1 is MNHEY, CDR2 SVGAGI. The CDR3 consists of 13 residues. CDR3 residues: CASRGLVPNEQFF. The CDR3 bases are TGTGCCAGCAGGGGACTAGTACCGAATGAGCAGTTCTTC.

This chain connects TRBV15 to TRBJ1-4; D possibly corresponds to TRBD1 (6 bases). Per germline, CDR1 LNHNV and CDR2 YYDKDF (reference sequence). There are 15 residues in the CDR3. Between the trimmed V and J ends, which lost 1 base and 8 bases, there was a span of 14 bases. In DNA, the CDR3 is TGTGCCACCAGCAGAGTTCAACAGGGCGGGGAAAAACTGTTTTTT. Its translation: CATSRVQQGGEKLFF.

J is TRBJ1-1 and V is TRBV11-3, with 7 bases identical to TRBD1. Trimming took 1 base from V and 9 from J; bases not matched to a gene: 5. Germline assignment: CDR1 SGHNT and CDR2 YENEEA. The CDR3 extends over 13 amino acids. The CDR3 loop is CASSLGQTGKAFF. In DNA form, the CDR3 reads TGTGCCAGCAGCTTAGGCCAGACAGGGAAAGCTTTCTTT.

On this clone itself: Other nucleotide sequences in the sample specify the same CDR3. The chain uses TRBV6-1 and TRBJ2-1, with TRBD2 as a possible D gene (6 bases). CDR1 MNHNS and CDR2 SASEGT come from the germline V gene. This CDR3 is built from 16 residues. V was clipped by 4 bases and J by 7 bases, with 20 bases between them. The CDR3 loop reads CASSGLRRGKSNEQFF. The CDR3, as DNA: TGTGCCAGCAGTGGACTAAGACGGGGGAAGAGTAATGAGCAGTTCTTC.

This clone has just a few counts. This sequence joins TRBV28 and TRBJ2-7; 9 nucleotides agree with TRBD1. The CDR3 length is 16 residues. The trim removed 6 bases at V and 1 base at J, leaving 10 bases unmatched. From germline, CDR1 is MDHEN and CDR2 SYDVKM. CDR3 protein: CASSSLTGGFSYEQYF. The CDR3 nucleotides are TGTGCCAGCAGCTCCCTGACAGGGGGGTTTTCCTACGAGCAGTACTTC.

The rearrangement links TRBV14 to TRBJ2-7; D may be TRBD1 (6 bases). V lost 1 base and J lost 12, with 25 bases in between. The CDR3 length is 16 residues. CDR1 is SGHDN and CDR2 is FVKESK in the germline V gene. CDR3: CASSQGYDWRTEVLYF. CDR3 nucleotides: TGTGCCAGCAGCCAAGGGTACGACTGGCGGACAGAGGTTTTGTACTTC.

V gene TRBV5-8 combines with J gene TRBJ1-1; 11 nucleotides match TRBD1. V shed 4 bases and J 3 bases; nucleotides not matched to a gene: 2. This CDR3 comprises 14 residues. CDR1 SGHTS and CDR2 YDEGEE come from the germline V gene. Here the CDR3 DNA reads TGTGCCAGCAGCAAGGGACAGGGGGACACTGAAGCTTTCTTT. This sequence encodes CASSKGQGDTEAFF.

This chain joins TRBV6-5 and TRBJ2-6, with D perhaps TRBD1 (5 bases). CDR1 and CDR2 from the germline V gene are MNHEY and SVGAGI. The germline V and J ends were trimmed by 3 bases and 3 bases, with 12 bases remaining between them. The CDR3 runs 16 residues. CDR3 bases: TGTGCCAGCAGTTATTGGCAGGGCGGTGGGGCCAACGTCCTGACTTTC. Translated, it gives CASSYWQGGGANVLTF.

The V gene is TRBV7-2, the J gene TRBJ2-1; 9 bases are a match to TRBD2. The CDR3 extends over 16 amino acids. CDR1 and CDR2 (germline): SGHTA, FQGNSA. The trim removed 1 base at V and 9 bases at J, leaving 10 bases unmatched. In DNA, the CDR3 is TGTGCCAGCAGCTTAGGTTCGATAGCGGGAGCCCGTGAGCAGTTCTTC. The encoded protein is CASSLGSIAGAREQFF.

This chain connects TRBV4-2 to TRBJ2-7, with TRBD1 matching over 7 bases. J was trimmed by 1 base and V by 0 bases; bases with no gene match: 6. Germline V lookup: CDR1 LGHNA, CDR2 YNFKEQ. CDR3 length equals 16 residues. CDR3 in amino acids: CASSQDQGQTSYEQYF. DNA for the CDR3: TGTGCCAGCAGCCAAGATCAGGGACAGACTTCCTACGAGCAGTACTTC.

This chain connects TRBV5-1 to TRBJ2-7; 11 bases align to TRBD1. From germline, CDR1 is SGHRS and CDR2 YFSETQ. Trimming at V came to 1 base and at J to 1 base, leaving 4 bases not matched to a gene. CDR3 length equals 16 residues. CDR3 DNA sequence: TGCGCCAGCAGCTTGACCGGGACAGGGGGTTCCTACGAGCAGTACTTC. This sequence encodes CASSLTGTGGSYEQYF.

The chain recombines TRBV10-1 with TRBJ1-1; 7 bases line up with TRBD1. The length of the CDR3 is 13 residues. The V and J ends lost 3 bases and 4 bases, in that order; junction bases with no gene match: 2. Germline V CDR1 and CDR2: WNHNN, SYGVQD (reference sequence). The CDR3 loop reads CASSDRGTTEAFF. The CDR3 DNA sequence: TGCGCCAGCAGTGACAGGGGGACCACTGAAGCTTTCTTT.

The chain has TRBV9 and TRBJ2-5; D unresolved. The CDR3 sequence is 14 residues long. Germline lookup yields CDR1 SGDLS and CDR2 YYNGEE. The V end lost 0 bases, the J end lost 1 base, and 7 bases lay between the germline ends. The CDR3 sequence is CASSVASLQETQYF. The DNA for the CDR3 is TGTGCCAGCAGCGTAGCTTCCCTCCAAGAGACCCAGTACTTC.

The V call is TRBV4-3, the J call TRBJ2-5, with 15 bases lining up with TRBD2. Germline V lookup: CDR1 LGHNA, CDR2 YSLEER. This CDR3 has 18 residues. J was trimmed by 2 bases and V by 3 bases; bases with no gene match: 7. CDR3 loop: CASSHPGLAGGHQETQYF. The CDR3, as DNA: TGCGCCAGCAGCCATCCCGGACTAGCGGGAGGGCATCAAGAGACCCAGTACTTC.

The rearrangement uses TRBV5-5 and TRBJ2-7; D gene unclear. The CDR3 is made up of 13 amino acids. Trimming shortened V by 2 bases and J by 4 bases, and 10 bases separated the two germline ends. CDR1 and CDR2 from the germline V gene are SGHKS and YYEKEE (reference sequence). The CDR3 loop reads CASSLGGIYEQYF. Written as DNA, the CDR3 is TGTGCCAGCAGCTTAGGTGGGATTTACGAGCAGTACTTC.

This sequence joins TRBV5-1 and TRBJ2-1; D is possibly TRBD1 (5 bases). Trimming shortened V by 0 bases and J by 10 bases, and 14 bases separated the two germline ends. Germline CDR1 and CDR2: SGHRS and YFSETQ. The CDR3 runs to 14 residues. CDR3 DNA: TGCGCCAGCAGCTTGGGGGCAGGGAAGGCCGAGCAGTTCTTC. This encodes CASSLGAGKAEQFF.

This rearrangement joins TRBV28 to TRBJ2-1, with unresolved D. V was pared by 8 bases and J by 5 bases, with 28 bases between. The length of the CDR3 is 18 residues. Germline CDR1 is MDHEN and CDR2 is SYDVKM. The CDR3 region is CASVTLGGRLSYDNEQFF. In nucleotides, the CDR3 is TGTGCCAGCGTGACGTTGGGTGGCCGTCTCTCGTATGACAATGAGCAGTTCTTC.

This chain joins TRBV14 and TRBJ2-5, with TRBD2 matching over 11 bases. The CDR3 totals 16 residues. Germline-derived CDR1 and CDR2 are SGHDN and FVKESK. Trimming removed 2 bases from V and 5 bases from J; junction bases left unmatched: 7. In DNA form, the CDR3 reads TGTGCCAGCAGCCAATTTAGCGGGAGGGCCGTGGAGACCCAGTACTTC. Translation: CASSQFSGRAVETQYF.

The genes are TRBV7-6 and TRBJ2-5; 9 bases are shared with TRBD1. The junction had 9 bases not matched to a gene; V was cut back by 5 bases and J by 5 bases. Germline loops: CDR1 SGHVS, CDR2 FNYEAQ. The CDR3 consists of 15 residues. In nucleotides, the CDR3 is TGTGCCAGCAGCCCCGGGACAGGGATAATGGAGACCCAGTACTTC. Residues: CASSPGTGIMETQYF. The whole variable domain, remainder taken from reference TRBV7-6 and TRBJ2-5, is GAGVSQSPRYKVTKRGQDVALRCDPISGHVSLYWYRQALGQGPEFLTYFNYEAQQDKSGLPNDRFSAERPEGSISTLTIQRTEQRDSAMYRCASSPGTGIMETQYFGPGTRLLVL.

The chain is built from TRBV5-6 and TRBJ1-6; tentatively, D is TRBD1 (6 bases). Trimming stripped 0 bases from V and 10 bases from J, with 11 bases between. The CDR3 totals 14 residues. Germline CDR1 and CDR2: SGHDT and YYEEEE. In DNA, the CDR3 is TGTGCCAGCAGCTTGGTTGGCAGGGGCTCACCCCTCCACTTT. Its translation is CASSLVGRGSPLHF.

About this clone: The same CDR3 is also encoded by other DNA sequences in this sample. This chain links TRBV7-9 with TRBJ1-3; D not resolved. In germline, CDR1 is SEHNR, CDR2 FQNEAQ (reference sequence). The CDR3 is 12 residues long. V lost 5 bases and J 0 bases, leaving 2 bases between the germline ends. The CDR3 DNA reads TGTGCCAGCAGCCCCTCTGGAAACACCATATATTTT. It yields the protein CASSPSGNTIYF.

V usage is TRBV19 and J usage is TRBJ2-5; D possibly corresponds to TRBD2 (6 bases). V shed 0 bases and J shed 5 bases, with 13 bases lying between them. Germline CDR1 reads LNHDA; CDR2 reads SQIVND (reference sequence). The CDR3 has 15 amino acids. The CDR3 region has the DNA TGTGCCAGTAGTATAGATTCGGGAGAATCGGAGACCCAGTACTTC. Translation gives CASSIDSGESETQYF. The full variable domain, with the rest looked up from reference TRBV19 and TRBJ2-5, is DGGITQSPKYLFRKEGQNVTLSCEQNLNHDAMYWYRQDPGQGLRLIYYSQIVNDFQKGDIAEGYSVSREKKESFPLTVTSAQKNPTAFYLCASSIDSGESETQYFGPGTRLLVL.